A single count supports the clone carrying this T cell receptor beta chain. Its antigen is as yet unknown. This CDR3 comprises 17 residues. V gave up 9 bases and J gave up 0 bases, with 22 bases separating them. The germline V gene has CDR1 ENHRY and CDR2 SYGVKD. This record comes from a study of cytomegalovirus exposure and HLA in healthy donors. The PCR made use of 60 Vbeta and 13 Jbeta primers. Only in-frame clones appear in the TCRdb table, and some are missing; sequencing was by immunoSEQ multiplex PCR. In the table there are roughly 150,000 clones, 65% to 85% of which are singletons. Study-level results: A prior analysis recorded that most TCR beta V segments were productive about 87% or about 30% of the time. What was likely a sequencing artifact was a cluster of highly shared sequence variants.

The sample comprised PBMCs. V gene TRBV10-3 combines with J gene TRBJ2-3; tentative D call: TRBD2 (6 bases). The receptor's source is a woman between 40 and 50 years old in good health and CMV-seropositive. CDR3 amino acids: CAMSALKAGRSTDTQYF. CDR3 nucleotide sequence: TGTGCCATGTCGGCCTTAAAAGCGGGTAGAAGCACAGATACGCAGTATTTT.